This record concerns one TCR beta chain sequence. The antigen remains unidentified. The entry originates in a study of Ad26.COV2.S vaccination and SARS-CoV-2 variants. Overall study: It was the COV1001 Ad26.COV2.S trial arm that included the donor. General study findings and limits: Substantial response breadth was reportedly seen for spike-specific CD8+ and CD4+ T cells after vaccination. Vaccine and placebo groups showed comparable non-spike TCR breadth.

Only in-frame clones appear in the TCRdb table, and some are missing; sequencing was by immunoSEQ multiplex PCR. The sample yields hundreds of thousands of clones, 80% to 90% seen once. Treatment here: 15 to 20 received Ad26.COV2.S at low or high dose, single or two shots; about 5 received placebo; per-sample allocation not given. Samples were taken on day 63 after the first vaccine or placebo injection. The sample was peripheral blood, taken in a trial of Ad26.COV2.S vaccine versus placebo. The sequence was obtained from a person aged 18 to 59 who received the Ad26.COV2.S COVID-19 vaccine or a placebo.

Here the CDR3 DNA reads TGCGCCAGCAGCCCTCGGGATAGTTGGGGCTACACCTTC. It yields the protein CASSPRDSWGYTF. V is TRBV4-1 and J is TRBJ1-2; unclear D gene. The CDR3 is 13 amino acids. Trimming shortened V by 4 bases and J by 8 bases, and 14 bases separated the two germline ends. Germline V gene lookup returns CDR1 MGHRA and CDR2 YSYEKL.